Sequencing of this T cell receptor (beta chain) was carried out in a study of blood T cell repertoires in COVID-19. Background on the study: From T cells, B-cell-depleted T cells, or PBMCs came the material, which was cDNA or gDNA.

There are 14 residues in the CDR3. Trimming at V came to 3 bases and at J to 10 bases, leaving 8 bases not matched to a gene. Germline values: CDR1 MNHNS, CDR2 SASEGT. Here immunoSEQ multiplex PCR was the method, and the copy in TCRdb shows in-frame clones only, minus some. The table includes under 350,000 clones, around 90% detected once. Grouping used clinical history reported by participants in a survey and questionnaire. Symptom resolution, clearance, or two negative PCRs marked donors in Cohort 3 as recovered. The material sequenced was PBMCs or T cells enriched from blood (not recorded which). The receptor was isolated from a woman between 35 and 50 years old who had recovered from COVID-19. The V and J genes are TRBV6-1 and TRBJ2-1; 8 nucleotides match TRBD1. The DNA of the CDR3 is TGTGCCAGCAGTGATCGCATAAGGGACAGGGAGCAGTTCTTC. Protein: CASSDRIRDREQFF.